These T cell receptor beta chains were read from a single sample in a study of OX40 agonist ivuxolimab in advanced cancers. Clones were sequenced by immunoSEQ multiplex PCR, and TCRdb holds only the in-frame ones, with some missing. This table has tens of thousands of clones, 86% appearing once. The input for sequencing was CD4+ or CD8+ T cells sorted from blood, taken in a trial of the OX40 agonist ivuxolimab. The receptors here all came from an adult with an advanced solid tumor such as melanoma, head and neck, liver or kidney cancer. The CDR3 runs from the conserved cysteine through the conserved F or W. A D gene is named only where the DNA matches it firmly. Expanded clones get a size class; other rows say once, few or many, or leave the size out.

TGCGCCAGCAGCTTGGAGGGAGATACGCAGTATTTT | CASSLEGDTQYF | TRBJ2-3 | TRBV5-1 | - | -
TGCGCCAGCAGCCAAGATTACTTACAGATACCACCTTACGAGCAGTACTTC | CASSQDYLQIPPYEQYF | TRBJ2-7 | TRBV4-3 | - | -
TGTGCCAGCTCACCTCGCCAGGGGGGGGTCAATGAGCAGTTCTTC | CASSPRQGGVNEQFF | TRBJ2-1 | TRBV18 | - | -
TGTGCCAGCAGCTTGGCAAGGGGCGCAGCCAAAAACATTCAGTACTTC | CASSLARGAAKNIQYF | TRBJ2-4 | TRBV5-8 | - | -
TGTGCCAGCAGCTTAGGCCCGACTAGCGGGTTCACAGATACGCAGTATTTT | CASSLGPTSGFTDTQYF | TRBJ2-3 | TRBV13 | once | TRBD2
TGTGCCAGCAGTTTTCGGGGGGGCAGGGCTAATGAAAAACTGTTTTTT | CASSFRGGRANEKLFF | TRBJ1-4 | TRBV28 | - | -
TGTGCCAGCAGCGTAGGAAACAGGGGATCTTATGGCTACACCTTC | CASSVGNRGSYGYTF | TRBJ1-2 | TRBV9 | - | TRBD1
TGTGCCAGTACCGGACAGGTTGTTCAGCCCCAGCATTTT | CASTGQVVQPQHF | TRBJ1-5 | TRBV19 | few | TRBD1
TGTGCCACCAGCGGTGACAGCCCCCACGAGCAGTACTTC | CATSGDSPHEQYF | TRBJ2-7 | TRBV15 | - | -
TGTGCCAGCACCACAGGACGGAATAACTATGGCTACACCTTC | CASTTGRNNYGYTF | TRBJ1-2 | TRBV6-6 | - | -
TGTGCCAGCAGTGAATCCAGTACCTACGAGCAGTACTTC | CASSESSTYEQYF | TRBJ2-7 | TRBV6-5 | - | -
TGTGCCAGTAGTATGTTGGGGGATGGAGCCAAAAACATTCAGTACTTC | CASSMLGDGAKNIQYF | TRBJ2-4 | TRBV19 | - | -
TGCGCCAGCAGCCCCCAGAAGTCCAGGGGAAAAGAGACCCAGTACTTC | CASSPQKSRGKETQYF | TRBJ2-5 | TRBV4-3 | few | -
TGTGCCAGCAGCTCCAGGACAGGGCTGAATTCACCCCTCCACTTT | CASSSRTGLNSPLHF | TRBJ1-6 | TRBV7-9 | - | TRBD1
TGCAGCGTTGTGCGGGAGGGCCTGGAGACCCAGTACTTC | CSVVREGLETQYF | TRBJ2-5 | TRBV29-1 | - | TRBD2
TGTGCCAGCAGCTTAGAAGGGCCCTGGGGTGATAACGAGCAGTACTTC | CASSLEGPWGDNEQYF | TRBJ2-7 | TRBV11-3 | - | -
TGTGCCAGCAGCCCCTCACCGTCGGGATCTGGTGGCAACGTCCTGACTTTC | CASSPSPSGSGGNVLTF | TRBJ2-6 | TRBV5-5 | - | -
TGTGCCAGCAGCTTGGGTCATGCTACCGCGGATACGCAGTATTTT | CASSLGHATADTQYF | TRBJ2-3 | TRBV5-5 | - | -
TGTGCCAGCAGACCGGGTGGGGGAGATACGCAGTATTTT | CASRPGGGDTQYF | TRBJ2-3 | TRBV11-2 | - | -
TGCGCCAGCAGCTTGGAGTCCGGGGGGCCTGGAAACACCATATATTTT | CASSLESGGPGNTIYF | TRBJ1-3 | TRBV5-1 | - | -
TGTGCCAGCAGCTTAATCGGGGAGAGCTCTGGGGCCAACGTCCTGACTTTC | CASSLIGESSGANVLTF | TRBJ2-6 | TRBV7-3 | - | -
TGCAGCGCAACCGGGACGGGCTCCTACGAGCAGTACTTC | CSATGTGSYEQYF | TRBJ2-7 | TRBV29-1 | - | -
TGTGCCAGCAGCTTCGAGGGGAGCAGGTACGAGCAGTACTTC | CASSFEGSRYEQYF | TRBJ2-7 | TRBV7-9 | - | -
TGCGCCAGCAGCCGTACAGTCGTCAGGGGGCCCAACACTGAAGCTTTCTTT | CASSRTVVRGPNTEAFF | TRBJ1-1 | TRBV4-1 | - | TRBD1
TGTGCCAGCAGTGGTCGGACAGGGGGCACTAATTACGAGCAGTACTTC | CASSGRTGGTNYEQYF | TRBJ2-7 | TRBV2 | - | TRBD1
TGTGCCAGCAACCCTTTGCTGCTCCCCGGGAAGACCCAGTACTTC | CASNPLLLPGKTQYF | TRBJ2-5 | TRBV2 | once | -
TGTGCCAGCAGTCACGGGGCAGCGAATCAGCCCCAGCATTTT | CASSHGAANQPQHF | TRBJ1-5 | TRBV27 | - | -
TGTGCCAGCAGTAGAACCGGGGAGCAGTACTTC | CASSRTGEQYF | TRBJ2-7 | TRBV6-6 | once | -
TGTGCCAGCAGTTTCTCGGGACAGATGAACACTGAAGCTTTCTTT | CASSFSGQMNTEAFF | TRBJ1-1 | TRBV28 | - | TRBD1